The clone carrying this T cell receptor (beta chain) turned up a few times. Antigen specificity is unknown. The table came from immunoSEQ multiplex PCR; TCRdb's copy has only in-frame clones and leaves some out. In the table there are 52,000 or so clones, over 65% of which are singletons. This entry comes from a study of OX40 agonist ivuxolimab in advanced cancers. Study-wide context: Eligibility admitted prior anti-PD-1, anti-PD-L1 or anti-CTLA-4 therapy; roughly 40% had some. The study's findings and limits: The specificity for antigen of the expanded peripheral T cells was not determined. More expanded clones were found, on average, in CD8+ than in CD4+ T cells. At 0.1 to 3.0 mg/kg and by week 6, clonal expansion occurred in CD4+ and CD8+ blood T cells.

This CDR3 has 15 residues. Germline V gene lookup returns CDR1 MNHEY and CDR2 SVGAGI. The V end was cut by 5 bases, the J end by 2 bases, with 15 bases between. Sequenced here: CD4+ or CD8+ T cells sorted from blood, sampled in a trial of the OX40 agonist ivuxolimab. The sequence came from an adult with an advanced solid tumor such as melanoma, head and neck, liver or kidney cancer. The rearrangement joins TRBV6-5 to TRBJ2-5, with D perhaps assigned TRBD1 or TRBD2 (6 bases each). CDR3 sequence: CASSRTTGRQETQYF. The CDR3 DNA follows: TGTGCCAGCAGTAGGACTACAGGGAGGCAAGAGACCCAGTACTTC.